This TCR beta chain was identified during a study of cytomegalovirus exposure and HLA in healthy donors. Regarding this clone: Antigen unknown.

CDR1 and CDR2 from the germline V gene are MNHEY and SMNVEV (reference sequence). The CDR3 extends over 13 amino acids. Trimming pared 0 bases from V and 8 bases from J, leaving 8 bases between. Study-wide results and caveats: TCR clusters originating in the first cohort tended to co-occur in the 120 validation repertoires, according to a later analysis. It was reported that the classifier diagnosed cytomegalovirus status with high specificity and sensitivity in both the original and validation cohorts.

Clones were read by immunoSEQ multiplex PCR, and TCRdb kept only the in-frame ones, dropping some. In the table there are approximately 220,000 clones, about 86% of which are singletons. The gene calls are TRBV27 and TRBJ2-1, with D hard to call. This TCR derives from a man between 18 and 29 years old in good health and CMV-seronegative. Sequenced input: PBMCs. The CDR3 region is CASSLSWYYEQFF. In nucleotides, the CDR3 is TGTGCCAGCAGTTTATCGTGGTACTATGAGCAGTTCTTC.